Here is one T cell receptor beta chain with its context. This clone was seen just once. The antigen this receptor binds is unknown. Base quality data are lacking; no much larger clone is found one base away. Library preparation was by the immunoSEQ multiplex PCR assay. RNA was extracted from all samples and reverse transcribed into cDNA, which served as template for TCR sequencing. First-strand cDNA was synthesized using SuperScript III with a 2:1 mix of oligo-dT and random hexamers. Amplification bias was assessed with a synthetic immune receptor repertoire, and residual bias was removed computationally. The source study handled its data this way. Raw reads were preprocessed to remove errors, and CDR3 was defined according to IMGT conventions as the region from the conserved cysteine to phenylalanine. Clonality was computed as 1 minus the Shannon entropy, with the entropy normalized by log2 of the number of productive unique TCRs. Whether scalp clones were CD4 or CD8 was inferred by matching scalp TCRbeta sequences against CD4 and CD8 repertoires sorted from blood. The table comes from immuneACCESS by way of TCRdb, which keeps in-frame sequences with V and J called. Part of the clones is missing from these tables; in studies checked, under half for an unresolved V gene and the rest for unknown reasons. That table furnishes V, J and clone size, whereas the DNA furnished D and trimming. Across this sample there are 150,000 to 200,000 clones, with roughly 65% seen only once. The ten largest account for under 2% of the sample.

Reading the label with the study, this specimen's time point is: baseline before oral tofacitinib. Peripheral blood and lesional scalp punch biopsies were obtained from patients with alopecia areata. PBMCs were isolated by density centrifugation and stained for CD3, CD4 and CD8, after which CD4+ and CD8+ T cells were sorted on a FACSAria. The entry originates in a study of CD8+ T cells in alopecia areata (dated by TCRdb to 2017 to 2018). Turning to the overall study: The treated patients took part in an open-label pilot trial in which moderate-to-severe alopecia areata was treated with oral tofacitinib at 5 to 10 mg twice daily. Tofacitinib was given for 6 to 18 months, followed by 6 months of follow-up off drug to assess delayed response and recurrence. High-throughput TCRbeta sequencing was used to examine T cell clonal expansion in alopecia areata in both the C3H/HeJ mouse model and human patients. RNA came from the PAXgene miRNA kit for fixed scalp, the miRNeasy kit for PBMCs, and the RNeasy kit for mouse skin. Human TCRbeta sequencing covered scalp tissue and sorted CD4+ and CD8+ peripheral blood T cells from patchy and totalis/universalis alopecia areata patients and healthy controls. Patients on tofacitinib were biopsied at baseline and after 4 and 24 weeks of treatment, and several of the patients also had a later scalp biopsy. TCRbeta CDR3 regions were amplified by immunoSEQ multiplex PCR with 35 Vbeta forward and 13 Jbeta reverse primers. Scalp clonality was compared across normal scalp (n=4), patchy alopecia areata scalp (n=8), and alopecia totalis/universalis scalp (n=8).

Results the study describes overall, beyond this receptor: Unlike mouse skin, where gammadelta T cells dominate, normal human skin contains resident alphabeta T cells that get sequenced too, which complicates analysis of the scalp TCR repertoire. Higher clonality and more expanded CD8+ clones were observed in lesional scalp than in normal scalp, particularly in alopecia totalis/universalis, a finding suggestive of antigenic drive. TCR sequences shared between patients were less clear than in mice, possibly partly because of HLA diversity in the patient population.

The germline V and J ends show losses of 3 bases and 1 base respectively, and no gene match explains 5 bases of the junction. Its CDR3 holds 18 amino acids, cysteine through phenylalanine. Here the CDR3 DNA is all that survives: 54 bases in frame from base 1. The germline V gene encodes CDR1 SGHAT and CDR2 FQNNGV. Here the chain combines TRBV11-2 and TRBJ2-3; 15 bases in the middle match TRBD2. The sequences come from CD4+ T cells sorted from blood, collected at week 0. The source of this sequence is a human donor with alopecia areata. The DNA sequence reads TGTGCCAGCAGCTTTCTGGGACTAGCGGGGGGACGCACAGATACGCAGTATTTT. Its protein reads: CASSFLGLAGGRTDTQYF.